A single sample gave rise to the 27 T cell receptor beta chains below, sequenced in a study of blood T cells in healthy people across ages. A second 7 to 11 cycle PCR used barcoded and J-beta primers. MiXCR, run by TCRdb on the 5' RACE reads, gives a single entry per CDR3 protein. In the table there are some 1,800,000 distinct CDR3 sequences, 30% to 40% of which are singletons. The specimen sequenced was blood. The source of these receptors is a human donor in good health.

The genes are TRBV11-2 and TRBJ2-7; no definite D call. The CDR3 has 11 residues. Germline V gene lookup returns CDR1 SGHAT and CDR2 FQNNGV. CDR3 DNA sequence: TGTGCATCGGGCACTAACTACGAGCAGTACTTC. Its protein product is CASGTNYEQYF.

The chain couples TRBV9 to TRBJ2-1, with 11 positions matching TRBD1. V was pared by 0 bases and J by 8 bases, with 4 bases of the junction left unmatched. The germline gives CDR1 SGDLS, CDR2 YYNGEE. This CDR3 is built from 15 residues. CDR3 sequence reads: CASSVEGQGADEQFF. CDR3 nucleotides: TGTGCCAGCAGCGTAGAAGGACAGGGGGCTGATGAGCAGTTCTTC.

The V call is TRBV10-2, the J call TRBJ2-5; a possible D gene is TRBD2 (6 bases). Germline CDR1 reads WSHSY; CDR2 reads SAAADI. This CDR3 has 13 amino acids. The V gene lost 3 bases and the J gene lost 3 bases, with 8 bases spanning the gap. CDR3 loop: CASSEPSEETQYF. In DNA, the CDR3 is TGCGCCAGCAGTGAACCTAGCGAAGAGACCCAGTACTTC.

This clonotype occurred a few times. This rearrangement joins TRBV12-3 or TRBV12-4 to TRBJ1-1; weak D call: TRBD1 (6 bases). Trimming pared 5 bases from V and 5 bases from J, leaving 21 bases between. The CDR3 is made up of 16 amino acids. CDR3 sequence (DNA): TGTGCCAGCAGTCATACCGGGACACCCCGCGGAACTGAAGCTTTCTTT. Encoded protein: CASSHTGTPRGTEAFF.

The chain uses TRBV12-3 or TRBV12-4 and TRBJ2-3; TRBD2 is a possible D gene (6 bases). The CDR3 is 15 amino acids. Deletions cut 6 bases from V and 1 base from J, with 14 bases between. The CDR3 loop is CASRPGGGRTDTQYF. Here the CDR3 DNA reads TGTGCCAGCAGACCTGGTGGAGGGCGCACAGATACGCAGTATTTT.

V is TRBV20-1 and J is TRBJ1-2, with D possibly matching TRBD1 (6 bases). Trimming took 0 bases from V and 3 from J, leaving 14 bases between them. The germline V gene has CDR1 DFQATT and CDR2 SNEGSKA (reference sequence). This CDR3 spans 15 amino acids. CDR3 in amino acids: CSARELDSSYYGYTF. As DNA, the CDR3 is TGCAGTGCTAGAGAGTTGGACAGTTCCTACTATGGCTACACCTTC.

This clonotype was seen just once. The V call is TRBV7-2, the J call TRBJ2-7; unclear D gene. The DNA end favors TRBJ2-4, so the J call may be wrong. The CDR3 has 17 amino acids. Germline values: CDR1 SGHTA, CDR2 FQGNSA. The chain's CDR3 is CASSLVSRTTAKNIQYF. CDR3 sequence (DNA): TGTGCCAGCAGCTTAGTTAGTCGGACGACCGCCAAAAACATTCAGTACTTC.

This chain connects TRBV4-1 to TRBJ1-1, with D possibly matching TRBD1 (6 bases). Trimming left V 3 bases short and J 4 bases short, with 12 bases between. The CDR3 contains 14 residues. Germline V CDR1 and CDR2: MGHRA, YSYEKL. This CDR3 reads CASSHRTAGTEAFF. DNA for the CDR3: TGCGCCAGCAGCCATAGGACAGCGGGCACTGAAGCTTTCTTT.

The chain combines TRBV7-8 with TRBJ2-3; TRBD1 aligns across 7 bases. The trim removed 1 base at V and 5 bases at J, leaving 6 bases unmatched. The CDR3 sequence is 15 residues long. CDR1 SGHVS and CDR2 FQNEAQ come from the germline V gene. CDR3 residues: CASSLVTGLEDTQYF. In nucleotides, the CDR3 is TGTGCCAGCAGCTTAGTGACAGGGTTGGAAGATACGCAGTATTTT.

This rearrangement joins TRBV7-2 to TRBJ1-1; D gene uncertain. Trimming took 1 base from V and 4 from J, leaving 19 bases between them. This CDR3 spans 17 amino acids. Germline V lookup: CDR1 SGHTA, CDR2 FQGNSA. In nucleotides, the CDR3 is TGTGCCAGCAGCTTAGGGTCCAGGCCCGGGGTTTCCACTGAAGCTTTCTTT. It codes for CASSLGSRPGVSTEAFF.

The CDR3 reads CASSQDQFRTNEKLFF. As DNA, the CDR3 is TGCGCCAGCAGCCAAGATCAGTTCCGCACGAATGAAAAACTGTTTTTT. The chain is built from TRBV4-1 and TRBJ1-4; D gene ambiguous. The CDR3 loop spans 16 amino acids. Trimming stripped 0 bases from V and 5 bases from J, with 13 bases between. The V gene's germline CDR1 is MGHRA and CDR2 YSYEKL.

The chain uses TRBV5-1 and TRBJ1-2, with no clear D. The CDR3 spans 12 residues. V was pared by 1 base and J by 8 bases, with 9 bases between. Per germline, CDR1 SGHRS and CDR2 YFSETQ. DNA of the CDR3: TGCGCCAGCAGCTTGACGTTCCGGGGCTACACCTTC. As protein: CASSLTFRGYTF. Using reference TRBV5-1 and TRBJ1-2 for the parts outside the CDR3, the full variable domain is KAGVTQTPRYLIKTRGQQVTLSCSPISGHRSVSWYQQTPGQGLQFLFEYFSETQRNKGNFPGRFSGRQFSNSRSEMNVSTLELGDSALYLCASSLTFRGYTFGSGTRLTVV.

The chain links TRBV30 to TRBJ2-5, with D uncertain. This CDR3 spans 10 amino acids. V gave up 2 bases and J gave up 5 bases, with 3 bases separating them. Germline CDR1 and CDR2: GTSNPN and SVGIG (reference sequence). Here the CDR3 reads CAWSRETQYF. The CDR3 DNA is TGTGCCTGGAGTCGGGAGACCCAGTACTTC.

Comment on this clonotype: This CDR3 is missing its conserved last phenylalanine or tryptophan, likely due to a read error. The rearrangement uses TRBV7-2 and TRBJ1-1; D uncertain. Germline values: CDR1 SGHTA, CDR2 FQGNSA. V was pared by 5 bases and J by 0 bases, with 7 bases between. This CDR3 is built from 13 residues. The CDR3 is CASSLRMNTEAFI. CDR3 in DNA: TGTGCCAGCAGCCTCAGGATGAACACTGAAGCTTTCATT.

The sample holds a few counts of this clonotype. V gene TRBV5-6 combines with J gene TRBJ1-1, with D possibly matching TRBD1 (5 bases). The CDR3 consists of 16 residues. Germline-derived CDR1 and CDR2 are SGHDT and YYEEEE. V lost 2 bases to trimming and J lost 1 base, with 15 bases between them. This chain's CDR3 is CASSFGRAAKNTEAFF. The CDR3 DNA reads TGTGCCAGCAGCTTCGGCAGGGCTGCAAAGAACACTGAAGCTTTCTTT.

The J gene is TRBJ1-6, the V gene TRBV12-3 or TRBV12-4; D may be TRBD1 (5 bases). V lost 4 bases and J 0 bases, leaving 13 bases between the germline ends. The CDR3 runs to 17 residues. The CDR3 coding sequence is TGTGCCAGCAGTTCGGGGCGGTTGAGCTCCTATAATTCACCCCTCCACTTT. As protein: CASSSGRLSSYNSPLHF.

The DNA of the CDR3 is TGCAGTGCTAGAGATCCGAACAGGGGGTATTCCTACGAGCAGTACTTC. Its translation is CSARDPNRGYSYEQYF. The chain carries TRBV20-1 and TRBJ2-7, with 8 bases lining up with TRBD1. V lost 0 bases and J lost 1; bases outside the gene matches: 8. This CDR3 has 16 residues. CDR1 and CDR2 from the germline V gene are DFQATT and SNEGSKA (reference sequence).

In this sample, this clonotype turned up a few times. The chain has TRBV12-3 or TRBV12-4 and TRBJ1-2, with TRBD1 identical over 11 bases. V shed 6 bases and J 7 bases; nucleotides not matched to a gene: 10. The CDR3 consists of 15 residues. The CDR3 DNA follows: TGTGCCAGCAGCCGGACAGGGGGCGGTTCGTCTGGCTACACCTTC. It yields the protein CASSRTGGGSSGYTF.

The genes are TRBV9 and TRBJ1-4, with 7 bases identical to TRBD1. The CDR3 loop spans 15 amino acids. J lost 4 bases, V lost 0 bases, and 3 bases had no gene match. Germline assignment: CDR1 SGDLS and CDR2 YYNGEE. CDR3 bases: TGTGCCAGCAGCGTAGCCGGGACAGATAATGAAAAACTGTTTTTT. Its translation: CASSVAGTDNEKLFF. Drawing the rest from reference TRBV9 and TRBJ1-4, the complete variable domain is DSGVTQTPKHLITATGQRVTLRCSPRSGDLSVYWYQQSLDQGLQFLIQYYNGEERAKGNILERFSAQQFPDLHSELNLSSLELGDSALYFCASSVAGTDNEKLFFGSGTQLSVL.

This chain links TRBV7-2 with TRBJ2-2; 8 bases are shared with TRBD1. The junction had 5 bases not matched to a gene; V was cut back by 1 base and J by 7 bases. Germline-derived CDR1 and CDR2 are SGHTA and FQGNSA. The CDR3 has 15 residues. In DNA form, the CDR3 reads TGTGCCAGCAGCTTAGGGCAGGGGGCCCTCGGGGAGCTGTTTTTT. This translates into CASSLGQGALGELFF.

The chain recombines TRBV14 with TRBJ2-3, with 8 bases that match TRBD2. The CDR3 covers 15 residues. Germline V gene lookup returns CDR1 SGHDN and CDR2 FVKESK. J was trimmed by 6 bases and V by 1 base; bases with no gene match: 6. The CDR3 coding sequence is TGTGCCAGCAGCCAAGGCGGGGGGCGGTTGGATACGCAGTATTTT. Protein sequence: CASSQGGGRLDTQYF. Combining the CDR3 with reference TRBV14 and TRBJ2-3 gives the whole variable domain EAGVTQFPSHSVIEKGQTVTLRCDPISGHDNLYWYRRVMGKEIKFLLHFVKESKQDESGMPNNRFLAERTGGTYSTLKVQPAELEDSGVYFCASSQGGGRLDTQYFGPGTRLTVL.

The chain couples TRBV12-3 or TRBV12-4 to TRBJ1-2; D gene uncertain. CDR3 length equals 12 residues. V was pared by 8 bases and J by 7 bases, with 14 bases between. Written as DNA, the CDR3 is TGTGCCAGCGCCACCGCGAGGTTTGGCTACACCTTC. Translation gives CASATARFGYTF.

This clonotype was observed a handful of times. The chain joins TRBV5-1 to TRBJ2-7, with D perhaps assigned TRBD1 or TRBD2 (5 bases each). The CDR3 sequence is 16 residues long. V was pared by 0 bases and J by 0 bases, with 13 bases between. Germline values: CDR1 SGHRS, CDR2 YFSETQ. The CDR3 reads CASSLVRAGSSYEQYF. CDR3 DNA sequence: TGCGCCAGCAGCTTGGTCCGGGCAGGGAGCTCCTACGAGCAGTACTTC.

Points on this clonotype: One junction end does not reproduce the germline sequence, and a read error may be involved. This rearrangement joins TRBV7-7 to TRBJ2-1, with 8 bases matching TRBD1. The J call may be wrong; the DNA end is better matched by TRBJ2-7. Germline loops: CDR1 SSHAT, CDR2 FNYEAQ (reference sequence). The CDR3 contains 15 residues. CDR3 DNA sequence: TGTGCTAGCAGCCAACTCCGGCAGGGGGCAGGGGAGCAGTACTTC. Amino acid sequence: CASSQLRQGAGEQYF.

J is TRBJ1-1 and V is TRBV7-9; D remains unclear. The CDR3 loop spans 15 amino acids. Germline V CDR1 and CDR2: SEHNR, FQNEAQ (reference sequence). V lost 4 bases, J lost 0 bases, and 12 bases lay in between. The CDR3 here is CASSWNPVLNTEAFF. In DNA, the CDR3 is TGTGCCAGCAGCTGGAATCCCGTTTTGAACACTGAAGCTTTCTTT.

The chain has TRBV6-6 and TRBJ1-5; 9 bases map to TRBD1. Germline V lookup: CDR1 MNHNY, CDR2 SVGAGI (reference sequence). V gave up 2 bases and J gave up 6 bases; unmatched junction bases: 8. This CDR3 has 16 amino acids. The CDR3 region is CASSYGTGTLGQPQHF. CDR3 bases: TGTGCCAGCAGTTACGGGACAGGGACCCTCGGTCAGCCCCAGCATTTT.

This chain links TRBV7-9 with TRBJ2-5; 10 nucleotides line up with TRBD1. Losses at the gene ends were 1 base for V and 5 bases for J; bases not matched to a gene: 7. The V gene's germline CDR1 is SEHNR and CDR2 FQNEAQ (reference sequence). CDR3 length equals 16 residues. Written as DNA, the CDR3 is TGTGCCAGCAGCTTAGGGCCGACAGGGGGCGTCGAGACCCAGTACTTC. Protein sequence: CASSLGPTGGVETQYF.